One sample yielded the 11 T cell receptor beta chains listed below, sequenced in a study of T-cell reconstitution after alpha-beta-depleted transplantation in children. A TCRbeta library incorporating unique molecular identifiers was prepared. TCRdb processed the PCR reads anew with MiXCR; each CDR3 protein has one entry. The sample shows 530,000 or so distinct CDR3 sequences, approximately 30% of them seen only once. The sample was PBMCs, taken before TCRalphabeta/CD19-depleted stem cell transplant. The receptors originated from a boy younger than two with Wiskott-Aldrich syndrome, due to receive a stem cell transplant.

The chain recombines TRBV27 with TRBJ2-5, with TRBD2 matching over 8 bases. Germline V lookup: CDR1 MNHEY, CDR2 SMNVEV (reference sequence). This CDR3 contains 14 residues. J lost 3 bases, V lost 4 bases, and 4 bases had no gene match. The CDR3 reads CASSSTSGKETQYF. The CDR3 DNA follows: TGTGCCAGCAGTTCCACTAGCGGCAAAGAGACCCAGTACTTC.

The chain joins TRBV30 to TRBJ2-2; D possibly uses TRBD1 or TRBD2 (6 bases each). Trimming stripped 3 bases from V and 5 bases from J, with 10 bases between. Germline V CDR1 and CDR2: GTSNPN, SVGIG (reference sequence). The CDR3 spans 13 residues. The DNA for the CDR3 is TGTGCCTGGAGACTAGGGGGGACCGGGGAGCTGTTTTTT. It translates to CAWRLGGTGELFF.

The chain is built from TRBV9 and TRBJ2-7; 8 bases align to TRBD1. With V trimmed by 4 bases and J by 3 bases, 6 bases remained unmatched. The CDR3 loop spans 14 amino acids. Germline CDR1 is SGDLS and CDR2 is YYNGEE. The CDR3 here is CASSLGQADYEQYF. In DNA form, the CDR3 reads TGTGCCAGCAGCTTGGGACAGGCTGACTACGAGCAGTACTTC.

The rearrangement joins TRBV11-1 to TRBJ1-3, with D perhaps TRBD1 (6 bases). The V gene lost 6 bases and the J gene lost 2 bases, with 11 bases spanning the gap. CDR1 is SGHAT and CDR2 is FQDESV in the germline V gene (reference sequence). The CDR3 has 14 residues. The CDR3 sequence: CASRTTGPGNTIYF. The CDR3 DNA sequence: TGTGCCAGCAGGACCACAGGGCCTGGAAACACCATATATTTT.

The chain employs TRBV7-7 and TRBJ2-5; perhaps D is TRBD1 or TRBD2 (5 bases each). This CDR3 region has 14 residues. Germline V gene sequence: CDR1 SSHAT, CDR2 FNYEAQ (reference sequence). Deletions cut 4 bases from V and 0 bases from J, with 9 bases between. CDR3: CASSSGTHQETQYF. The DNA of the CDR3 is TGTGCCAGCAGCTCCGGGACCCACCAAGAGACCCAGTACTTC.

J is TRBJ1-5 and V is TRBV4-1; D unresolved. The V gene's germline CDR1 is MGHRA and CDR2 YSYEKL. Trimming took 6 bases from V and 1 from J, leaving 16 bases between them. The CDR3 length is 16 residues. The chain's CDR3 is CASSPMGNPSNQPQHF. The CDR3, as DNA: TGCGCCAGCAGTCCAATGGGGAATCCCAGCAATCAGCCCCAGCATTTT.

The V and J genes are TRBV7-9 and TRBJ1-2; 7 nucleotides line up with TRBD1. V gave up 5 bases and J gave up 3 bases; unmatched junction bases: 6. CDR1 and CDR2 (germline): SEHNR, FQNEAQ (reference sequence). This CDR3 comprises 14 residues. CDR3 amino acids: CASSGDRVDYGYTF. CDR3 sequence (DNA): TGTGCCAGCAGCGGAGACAGGGTAGACTATGGCTACACCTTC.

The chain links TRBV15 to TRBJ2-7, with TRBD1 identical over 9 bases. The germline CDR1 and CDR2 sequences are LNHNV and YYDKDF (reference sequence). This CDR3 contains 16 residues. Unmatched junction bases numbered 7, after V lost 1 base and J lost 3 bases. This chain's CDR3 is CATSRGPPGQGYEQYF. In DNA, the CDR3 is TGTGCCACCAGCAGAGGACCCCCGGGACAGGGCTACGAGCAGTACTTC.

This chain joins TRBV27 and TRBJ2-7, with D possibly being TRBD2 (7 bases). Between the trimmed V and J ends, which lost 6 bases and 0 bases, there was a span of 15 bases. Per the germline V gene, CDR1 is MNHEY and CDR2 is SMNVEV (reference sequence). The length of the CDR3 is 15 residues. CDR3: CASSLQGRGSYEQYF. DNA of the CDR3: TGTGCCAGCAGCCTTCAGGGGAGGGGCTCCTACGAGCAGTACTTC.

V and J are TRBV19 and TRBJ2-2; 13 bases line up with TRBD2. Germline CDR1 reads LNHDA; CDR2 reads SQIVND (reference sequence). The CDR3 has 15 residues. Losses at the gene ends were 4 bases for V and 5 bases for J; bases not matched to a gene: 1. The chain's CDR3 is CASSKLAGGTGELFF. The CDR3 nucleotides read TGTGCCAGTAGTAAACTAGCGGGAGGGACCGGGGAGCTGTTTTTT.

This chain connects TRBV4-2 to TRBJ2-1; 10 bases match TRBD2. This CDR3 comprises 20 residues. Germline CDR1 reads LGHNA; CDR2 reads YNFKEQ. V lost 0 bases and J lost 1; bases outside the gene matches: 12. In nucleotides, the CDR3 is TGTGCCAGCAGCCAAGATGGGCAGGGGAGAGCGGGAGGGTCCTACAATGAGCAGTTCTTC. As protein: CASSQDGQGRAGGSYNEQFF.